This T cell receptor beta chain comes out of a study of T cell repertoires in cytomegalovirus infection. Overall study context: CMV epitopes, recently identified HLA-C-restricted and well-studied HLA-B-restricted, were used. Overall study results and limits: Cumulative frequency (of public TCR beta family members) identified carriers of CMV plus the relevant HLA.

With respect to this clonotype: Its target is not known.

TCRdb recomputed calls from the reads with MiXCR, one row per CDR3 protein. The data hold tens of thousands of distinct CDR3 sequences, with around 20% observed a single time. With 1 base clipped from V and 0 bases from J, the junction kept 10 bases outside the gene matches. CDR3 size: 20 residues. CDR1 MNHEY and CDR2 SMNVEV come from the germline V gene (reference sequence). The sample was CD8+ T cells from cultured PBMCs, taken from culture after CMV antigen stimulation. The source is a human donor in good health (CMV status not recorded). Some clones in this sample may be carry-over from other donors' samples. The chain is built from TRBV27 and TRBJ2-1, with 12 bases fitting TRBD2. The CDR3 reads CASSLYAGTSGPRSYNEQFF. The CDR3, as DNA: TGTGCCAGCAGTTTATATGCGGGGACTAGCGGGCCCCGCTCCTACAATGAGCAGTTCTTC.